This is a list of T cell receptor beta chains from one sample in a study of T-cell memory formation after mild COVID-19. TCRdb passed the 5' RACE reads through MiXCR, listing each CDR3 protein once. The sample holds some 120,000 distinct CDR3 sequences, approximately 5.9% seen once. Source material: PBMCs or a T cell subset sorted from them (not recorded which). All receptors come from an adult woman who had mild COVID-19 (a few samples of this study predate the infection). Cell type and time point are not known. Each CDR3 is given with its conserved first and last residue. A D gene is named only where the DNA matches it firmly. Only some rows state a clone size, as once, few, many or a class for expanded clones.

CASSPNQGSYGYTF TGTGCCAGCAGCCCAAACCAGGGTTCCTATGGCTACACCTTC TRBV7-2 14 TRBJ1-2 NA NA
CASHIIRGTGELFF TGTGCCAGCCATATTATAAGAGGGACCGGGGAGCTGTTTTTT TRBV11-2 14 TRBJ2-2 few NA
CASSSRVGADTYEQYF TGTGCCAGCAGCTCGCGGGTCGGAGCCGACACCTACGAGCAGTACTTC TRBV7-8 16 TRBJ2-7 NA NA
CSVRTSGGTDTQYF TGCAGCGTTCGGACTAGCGGGGGCACAGATACGCAGTATTTT TRBV29-1 14 TRBJ2-3 NA TRBD2
CASSQDGQGVVTEAFF TGTGCCAGCAGCCAAGATGGACAGGGGGTTGTCACTGAAGCTTTCTTT TRBV4-2 16 TRBJ1-1 few TRBD1
CSAETGSGGSYNEQFF TGCAGTGCTGAAACAGGGAGCGGGGGCTCCTACAATGAGCAGTTCTTC TRBV20-1 16 TRBJ2-1 NA TRBD2
CASQIQGGGTYEQYF TGTGCCAGCCAAATCCAAGGGGGCGGGACCTACGAGCAGTACTTC TRBV6-5 15 TRBJ2-7 few NA
CASSTRWTSGSGEQYF TGTGCCAGCAGCACCCGTTGGACTAGCGGGAGTGGGGAGCAGTACTTC TRBV7-9 16 TRBJ2-7 few TRBD2
CASSTGLGQPQHF TGTGCCAGCAGTACAGGGTTGGGTCAGCCCCAGCATTTT TRBV2 13 TRBJ1-5 few NA
CASSLSREKFF TGTGCCAGCAGCTTGTCCCGGGAGAAGTTCTTC TRBV7-2 11 TRBJ2-1 few NA
CASTSHSSGRANEQFF TGTGCCAGCACCAGCCACTCTAGCGGGAGAGCCAATGAGCAGTTCTTC TRBV27 16 TRBJ2-1 many TRBD2
CASSHKVGQGYEQYF TGTGCCAGCAGCCATAAGGTGGGACAGGGCTACGAGCAGTACTTC TRBV14 15 TRBJ2-7 NA TRBD1
CAWSRGGNLNTEAFF TGTGCCTGGAGTAGAGGTGGGAATTTGAACACTGAAGCTTTCTTT TRBV30 15 TRBJ1-1 NA NA
CASSPDAGRQFF TGTGCCAGCAGCCCCGATGCCGGTAGGCAGTTCTTC TRBV7-9 12 TRBJ2-1 many NA
CASSLSGRAPDTQYF TGCGCCAGCAGCTTAAGCGGGAGGGCCCCAGATACGCAGTATTTT TRBV5-1 15 TRBJ2-3 NA TRBD2
CSVRTGANTEAFF TGCAGCGTTAGGACAGGTGCGAACACTGAAGCTTTCTTT TRBV29-1 13 TRBJ1-1 NA TRBD1
CASSLGPITNYGYTF TGTGCCAGCAGTTTAGGACCGATTACTAACTATGGCTACACCTTC TRBV12-3/TRBV12-4 15 TRBJ1-2 many NA
CASSVQGALQNEAFF TGTGCCAGCTCAGTACAGGGGGCGCTTCAAAATGAAGCTTTCTTT TRBV18 15 TRBJ1-1 few TRBD1
CSVLQGLAVYNEQFF TGCAGCGTTCTCCAGGGACTAGCGGTGTACAATGAGCAGTTCTTC TRBV29-1 15 TRBJ2-1 NA TRBD2
CATSDLLTGYTF TGTGCCACCAGTGATTTGCTGACCGGCTACACCTTC TRBV24-1 12 TRBJ1-2 few NA
CASSPGGLTEAFF TGTGCCAGCAGCCCCGGGGGACTCACTGAAGCTTTCTTT TRBV7-3 13 TRBJ1-1 few NA
CASSQDKQGVEQYF TGCGCCAGCAGCCAAGATAAGCAGGGGGTCGAGCAGTACTTC TRBV4-3 14 TRBJ2-7 many TRBD1
CASSRGQGGYGYTF TGTGCCAGCAGCCGCGGACAGGGGGGCTATGGCTACACCTTC TRBV6-5 14 TRBJ1-2 few TRBD1
CASSLGLGADTQYF TGTGCCAGCAGCTTGGGTCTGGGCGCAGATACGCAGTATTTT TRBV5-4 14 TRBJ2-3 NA NA
CASSQGQPNQPQHF TGCGCCAGCAGCCAAGGACAGCCGAATCAGCCCCAGCATTTT TRBV4-1 14 TRBJ1-5 few NA
CASSLSGGVPDTQYF TGTGCCAGCAGTTTATCGGGAGGGGTCCCAGATACGCAGTATTTT TRBV27 15 TRBJ2-3 few TRBD2
CSARGDRSSYEQYF TGCAGTGCGAGGGGGGACAGGAGCTCCTACGAGCAGTACTTC TRBV20-1 14 TRBJ2-7 NA TRBD1
CASSPGTFKEQYF TGTGCCAGCAGCCCCGGGACTTTCAAAGAGCAGTACTTC TRBV5-6 13 TRBJ2-7 many NA
CASSRSGGDTGELFF TGTGCCAGCAGCCGTTCGGGGGGCGACACCGGGGAGCTGTTTTTT TRBV12-3/TRBV12-4 15 TRBJ2-2 NA NA
CASSVQTGTEAFF TGTGCCAGCAGCGTACAAACAGGGACCGAAGCTTTCTTT TRBV7-6 13 TRBJ1-1 NA NA
CASSSGAGGYTF TGTGCCAGCAGTTCCGGGGCGGGTGGCTACACCTTC TRBV12-3/TRBV12-4 12 TRBJ1-2 NA NA
CASSYRGGETQYF TGTGCCAGCAGTTACAGGGGCGGGGAGACCCAGTACTTC TRBV6-6 13 TRBJ2-5 few NA
CASSQTITDTQYF TGTGCCAGCAGTCAGACAATTACCGATACGCAGTATTTT TRBV6-5 13 TRBJ2-3 NA NA
CASSKEVNEQYF TGTGCCAGCAGCAAAGAAGTCAACGAGCAGTACTTC TRBV21-1 12 TRBJ2-7 many NA
CASSLGRGQGTGSNQPQHF TGTGCCAGCAGCCTCGGTCGGGGACAGGGGACCGGCAGCAATCAGCCCCAGCATTTT TRBV7-9 19 TRBJ1-5 many TRBD1
CASSRGLAGMSEQFF TGTGCCAGCAGCCGTGGACTAGCGGGGATGTCTGAGCAGTTCTTC TRBV7-8 15 TRBJ2-1 NA TRBD2
CASSLPLVFGTDTQYF TGCGCCAGCAGCCTCCCATTAGTATTCGGTACAGATACGCAGTATTTT TRBV5-1 16 TRBJ2-3 few NA
CASNRQAYESGYTF TGTGCCAGCAACAGGCAGGCTTATGAGAGTGGCTACACCTTC TRBV2 14 TRBJ1-2 few NA
CASTAGEVSDTQYF TGCGCCAGCACGGCGGGGGAAGTCTCAGATACGCAGTATTTT TRBV5-1 14 TRBJ2-3 NA TRBD2
CASRTSWTYEQYF TGTGCCAGCAGGACATCCTGGACCTACGAGCAGTACTTC TRBV12-3/TRBV12-4 13 TRBJ2-7 many NA
CASSETPSTDTQYF TGTGCCAGCAGCGAGACCCCTAGCACAGATACGCAGTATTTT TRBV5-5 14 TRBJ2-3 NA NA
CASSPGTTKEFF TGTGCCAGCAGCCCTGGGACTACGAAGGAGTTCTTC TRBV7-9 12 TRBJ2-1 NA TRBD2
CASSYEGLYGYTF TGTGCCAGCAGTTACGAGGGGCTCTATGGCTACACCTTC TRBV6-5 13 TRBJ1-2 few NA
CASSYSSEHTGELFF TGTGCCAGCAGTTACTCTTCCGAGCACACCGGGGAGCTGTTTTTT TRBV6-5 15 TRBJ2-2 many NA
CASSLERGGNTIYF TGCGCCAGCAGCTTGGAAAGGGGCGGAAACACCATATATTTT TRBV5-1 14 TRBJ1-3 many NA
CATSDPGGSTYGYTF TGTGCCACCAGTGACCCCGGGGGGTCTACCTATGGCTACACCTTC TRBV24-1 15 TRBJ1-2 NA NA
CASSQEGRGADTQYF TGCGCCAGCAGCCAAGAAGGTAGAGGGGCAGATACGCAGTATTTT TRBV4-1 15 TRBJ2-3 few NA
CASSVGPGGGDIQYF TGTGCCAGCAGCGTAGGTCCAGGAGGTGGGGACATTCAGTACTTC TRBV9 15 TRBJ2-4 NA NA
CASSPDRGGSNEKLFF TGTGCCAGCAGCCCGGACAGGGGGGGGTCTAATGAAAAACTGTTTTTT TRBV7-3 16 TRBJ1-4 many TRBD1
CASSLGHGNEQFF TGCGCCAGCAGCTTGGGGCATGGCAATGAGCAGTTCTTC TRBV5-1 13 TRBJ2-1 few NA
CSCQGALDTEAFF TGCAGCTGTCAGGGGGCACTGGACACTGAAGCTTTCTTT TRBV29-1 13 TRBJ1-1 NA TRBD1
CASSLVRTDTNTGELFF TGTGCCAGCAGTTTAGTACGGACAGATACGAACACCGGGGAGCTGTTTTTT TRBV27 17 TRBJ2-2 NA NA
CASSQLHNSYEQYF TGTGCCAGCAGCCAATTACACAATTCCTACGAGCAGTACTTC TRBV3-1 14 TRBJ2-7 NA NA
CASSPQEWGSGGDTDTQYF TGTGCCAGCAGCCCCCAGGAATGGGGTAGCGGGGGGGACACAGATACGCAGTATTTT TRBV7-3 19 TRBJ2-3 many TRBD2
CASSLVTAGTSTDTQYF TGTGCCAGCAGCTTAGTGACAGCGGGGACTAGCACAGATACGCAGTATTTT TRBV7-6 17 TRBJ2-3 many TRBD2
CASSTFYNEQFF TGTGCCAGCAGCACATTCTACAATGAGCAGTTCTTC TRBV7-2 12 TRBJ2-1 few NA
CATSDRRTVGYGYTF TGTGCCACCAGTGACCGCCGGACTGTGGGCTATGGCTACACCTTC TRBV24-1 15 TRBJ1-2 NA NA
CSASREGLGSPLHF TGCAGTGCCTCCAGGGAAGGATTGGGATCACCCCTCCACTTT TRBV20-1 14 TRBJ1-6 many NA